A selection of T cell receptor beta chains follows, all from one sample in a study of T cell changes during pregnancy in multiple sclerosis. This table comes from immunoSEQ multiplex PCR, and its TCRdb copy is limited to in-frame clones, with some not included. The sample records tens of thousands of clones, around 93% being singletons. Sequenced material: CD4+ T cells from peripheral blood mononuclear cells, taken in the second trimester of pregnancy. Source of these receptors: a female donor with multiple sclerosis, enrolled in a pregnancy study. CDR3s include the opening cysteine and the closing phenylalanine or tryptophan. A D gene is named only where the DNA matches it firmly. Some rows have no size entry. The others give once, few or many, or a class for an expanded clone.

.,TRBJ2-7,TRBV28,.,CAGGGVGEQYF,TGTGCCGGGGGAGGAGTAGGCGAGCAGTACTTC
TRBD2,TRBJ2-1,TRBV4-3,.,CASSRGRGYNEQFF,TGCGCCAGCAGCCGGGGGAGGGGTTACAATGAGCAGTTCTTC
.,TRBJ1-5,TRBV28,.,CASSLMFGQGRWAQHF,TGTGCCAGCAGTTTAATGTTCGGGCAGGGAAGGTGGGCCCAGCATTTT
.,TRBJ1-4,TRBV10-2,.,CASSTGTLSEKLFF,TGCGCCAGCAGTACCGGGACATTGAGTGAAAAACTGTTTTTT
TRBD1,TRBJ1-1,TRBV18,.,CASSPTGGGTEAFF,TGTGCCAGCTCCCCGACAGGGGGCGGGACTGAAGCTTTCTTT
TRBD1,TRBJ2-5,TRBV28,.,CASSFSSGGQETQYF,TGTGCCAGCAGTTTCTCCTCAGGGGGCCAAGAGACCCAGTACTTC
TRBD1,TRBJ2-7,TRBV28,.,CASRRDREGGEQYF,TGTGCCAGCAGGCGGGACAGGGAGGGTGGCGAGCAGTACTTC
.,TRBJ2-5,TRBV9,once,CASSVGGEETQYF,TGTGCCAGCAGCGTAGGGGGAGAAGAGACCCAGTACTTC
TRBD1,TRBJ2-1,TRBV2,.,CASSEDRASYNEQFF,TGTGCCAGCAGTGAGGACAGGGCCTCCTACAATGAGCAGTTCTTC
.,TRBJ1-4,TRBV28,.,CASSLRDLPIAILFF,TGTGCCAGCAGTTTGAGGGATCTCCCGATTGCGATACTGTTTTTT
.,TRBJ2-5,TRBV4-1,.,CASNRETQYF,TGCGCCAGCAACCGGGAGACCCAGTACTTC
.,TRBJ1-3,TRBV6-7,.,CASRLTCAGNTIYF,TGTGCCAGCAGATTGACATGTGCTGGAAACACCATATATTTT
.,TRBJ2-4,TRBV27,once,CASSLGTRLGGKNIQYF,TGTGCCAGCAGTCTTGGGACGCGACTCGGGGGCAAAAACATTCAGTACTTC
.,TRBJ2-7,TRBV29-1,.,CSVVGRGVYEQYF,TGCAGCGTTGTTGGCAGGGGGGTTTACGAGCAGTACTTC
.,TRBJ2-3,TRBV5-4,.,CASSSTDTQYF,TGTGCCAGCAGCTCTACAGATACGCAGTATTTT
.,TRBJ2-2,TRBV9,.,CASSALHWGDTGELFF,TGTGCCAGCAGCGCCCTGCATTGGGGGGACACCGGGGAGCTGTTTTTT
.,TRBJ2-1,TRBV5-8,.,CATKMTGPYNEQFF,TGTGCCACCAAAATGACAGGTCCCTACAATGAGCAGTTCTTC
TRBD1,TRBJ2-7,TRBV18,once,CASSLGQEPYEQYF,TGTGCCAGCTCACTCGGACAGGAGCCCTACGAGCAGTACTTC
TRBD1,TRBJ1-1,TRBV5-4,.,CASSLGDRGHAFF,TGTGCCAGCAGCTTGGGGGACAGGGGGCATGCTTTCTTT
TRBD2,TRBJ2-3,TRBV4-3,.,CASSQEAGGLGTDTQYF,TGCGCCAGCAGCCAAGAAGCGGGAGGGCTGGGGACAGATACGCAGTATTTT
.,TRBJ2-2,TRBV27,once,CASSHTGTSGTGELFF,TGTGCCAGCAGCCATACCGGGACATCGGGCACCGGGGAGCTGTTTTTT
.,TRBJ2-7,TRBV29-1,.,CSAQSGGLGYEQYF,TGCAGCGCCCAATCGGGGGGCTTAGGGTACGAGCAGTACTTC
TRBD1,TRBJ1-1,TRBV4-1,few,CASSQRDRGPTEAFF,TGCGCCAGCAGCCAAAGGGACAGGGGACCCACTGAAGCTTTCTTT
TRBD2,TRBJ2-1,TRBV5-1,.,CASSDGTSGHNEQFF,TGCGCCAGCAGCGACGGGACTAGCGGACACAATGAGCAGTTCTTC
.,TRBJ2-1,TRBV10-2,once,CASRRDLNYNEQFF,TGCGCCAGCAGACGGGACTTGAACTACAATGAGCAGTTCTTC
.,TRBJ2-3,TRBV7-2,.,CASIKSGAGTDTQYF,TGTGCCAGCATAAAATCGGGAGCGGGTACAGATACGCAGTATTTT
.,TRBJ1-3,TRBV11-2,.,CASSLARQDGNTIYF,TGTGCCAGCAGCTTAGCCCGACAGGATGGAAACACCATATATTTT
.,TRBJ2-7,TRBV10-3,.,CAISGTSLYEQYF,TGTGCCATCAGCGGGACATCCCTCTACGAGCAGTACTTC
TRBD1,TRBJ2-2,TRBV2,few,CASSRQGRTGELFF,TGTGCCAGCAGTCGACAGGGGAGGACCGGGGAGCTGTTTTTT
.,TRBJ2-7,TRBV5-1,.,CASSLPTYEQYF,TGCGCCAGCAGCTTGCCAACCTACGAGCAGTACTTC
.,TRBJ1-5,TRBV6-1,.,CASSEARGRGQPQHF,TGTGCCAGCAGTGAAGCGAGGGGGAGGGGTCAGCCCCAGCATTTT
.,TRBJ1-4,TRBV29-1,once,CSVRAGVESEKLFF,TGCAGCGTCAGGGCAGGGGTTGAGAGTGAAAAACTGTTTTTT
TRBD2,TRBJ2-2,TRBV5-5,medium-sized,CASSLDGRRRTGELFF,TGTGCCAGCAGCTTGGACGGGAGGCGAAGGACCGGGGAGCTGTTTTTT
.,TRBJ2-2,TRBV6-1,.,CASQTGSNTGELFF,TGTGCCAGCCAAACAGGGTCGAACACCGGGGAGCTGTTTTTT
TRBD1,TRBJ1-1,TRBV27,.,CASSTRQGVLDTEAFF,TGTGCCAGCAGTACCCGACAGGGGGTCCTAGACACTGAAGCTTTCTTT
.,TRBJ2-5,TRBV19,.,CASSLGSSGRETQYF,TGTGCCAGTAGTCTCGGTTCGTCAGGCCGAGAGACCCAGTACTTC
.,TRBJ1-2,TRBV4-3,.,CASSQEHRNYGYTF,TGCGCCAGCAGCCAAGAGCACAGGAACTATGGCTACACCTTC
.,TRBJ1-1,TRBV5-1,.,CASSTDTARSEAFF,TGCGCCAGCAGCACGGACACGGCTAGATCTGAAGCTTTCTTT
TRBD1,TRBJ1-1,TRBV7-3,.,CASSLRAPPQGVAFF,TGTGCCAGCAGCTTACGGGCCCCGCCACAGGGGGTAGCTTTCTTT
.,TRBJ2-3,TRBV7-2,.,CASAIRQTTTDTQYF,TGTGCCAGCGCTATCCGACAAACGACCACAGATACGCAGTATTTT
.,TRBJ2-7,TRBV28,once,CASSLSRGAYEQYF,TGTGCCAGCAGTTTATCCCGCGGGGCCTACGAGCAGTACTTC
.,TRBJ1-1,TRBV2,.,CASSKRQASNTEAFF,TGTGCCAGCAGTAAGAGACAGGCCTCGAACACTGAAGCTTTCTTT
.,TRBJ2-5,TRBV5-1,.,CASSFGGGETQYF,TGCGCCAGCAGCTTCGGGGGAGGAGAGACCCAGTACTTC
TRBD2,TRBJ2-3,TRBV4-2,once,CASSLRPTSDMGPDTQYF,TGTGCCAGCAGCCTACGACCGACTAGCGACATGGGGCCAGATACGCAGTATTTT
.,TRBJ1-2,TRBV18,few,CASSPGRDRGYTF,TGTGCCAGCTCACCGGGCAGGGATCGAGGCTACACCTTC
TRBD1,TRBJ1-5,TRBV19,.,CASDPTGVSNQPQHF,TGTGCCAGTGACCCGACAGGGGTTAGCAATCAGCCCCAGCATTTT
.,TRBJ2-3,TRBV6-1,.,CASSPGTDTQYF,TGTGCCAGCAGTCCCGGGACAGATACGCAGTATTTT
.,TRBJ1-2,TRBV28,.,CASRPPGRGYGYTF,TGTGCCAGCAGACCTCCCGGCAGGGGCTATGGCTACACCTTC
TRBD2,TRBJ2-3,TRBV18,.,CASSPTLAGATDTQYF,TGTGCCAGCTCGCCAACTCTAGCGGGAGCCACAGATACGCAGTATTTT
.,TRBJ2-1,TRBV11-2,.,CASSLSRTHYNEQFF,TGTGCCAGCAGCTTATCGAGGACTCACTACAATGAGCAGTTCTTC
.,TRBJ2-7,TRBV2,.,CASSEFPQGREQYF,TGTGCCAGCAGTGAATTCCCTCAGGGTCGCGAGCAGTACTTC
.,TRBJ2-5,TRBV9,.,CASSTTGQKETQYF,TGTGCCAGCAGCACTACCGGACAGAAAGAGACCCAGTACTTC
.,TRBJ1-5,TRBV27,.,CASSLSGGIGNQPQHF,TGTGCCAGCAGTTTATCTGGAGGGATCGGGAATCAGCCCCAGCATTTT
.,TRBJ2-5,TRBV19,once,CASQRQAQETQYF,TGTGCCAGTCAGCGACAGGCCCAAGAGACCCAGTACTTC
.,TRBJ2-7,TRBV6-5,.,CASSYSISGYEQYF,TGTGCCAGCAGTTACTCGATTTCCGGCTACGAGCAGTACTTC